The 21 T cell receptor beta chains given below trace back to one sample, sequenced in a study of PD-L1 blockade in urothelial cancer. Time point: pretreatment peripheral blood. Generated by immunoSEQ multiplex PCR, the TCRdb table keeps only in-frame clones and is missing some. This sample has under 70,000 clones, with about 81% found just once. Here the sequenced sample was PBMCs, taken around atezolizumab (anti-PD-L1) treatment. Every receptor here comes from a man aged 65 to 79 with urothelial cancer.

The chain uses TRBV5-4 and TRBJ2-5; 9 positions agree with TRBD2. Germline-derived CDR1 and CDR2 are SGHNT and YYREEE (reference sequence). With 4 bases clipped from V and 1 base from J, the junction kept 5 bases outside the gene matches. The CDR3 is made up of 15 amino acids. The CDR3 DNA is TGTGCCAGCAGCCGGACTAGCGAGCTCCAAGAGACCCAGTACTTC. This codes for CASSRTSELQETQYF.

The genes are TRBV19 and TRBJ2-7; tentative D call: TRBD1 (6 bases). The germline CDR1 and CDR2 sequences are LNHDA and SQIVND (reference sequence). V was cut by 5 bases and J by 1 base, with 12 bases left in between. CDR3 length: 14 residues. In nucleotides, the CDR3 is TGTGCCAGTAGTCCCTTGGACAGTTCCTACGAGCAGTACTTC. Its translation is CASSPLDSSYEQYF.

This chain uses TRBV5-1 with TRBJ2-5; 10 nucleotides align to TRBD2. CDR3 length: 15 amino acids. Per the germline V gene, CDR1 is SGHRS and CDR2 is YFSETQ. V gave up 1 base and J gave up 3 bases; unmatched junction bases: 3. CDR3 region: CASSLRTSGKETQYF. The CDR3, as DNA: TGCGCCAGCAGCTTGCGGACTAGCGGTAAAGAGACCCAGTACTTC.

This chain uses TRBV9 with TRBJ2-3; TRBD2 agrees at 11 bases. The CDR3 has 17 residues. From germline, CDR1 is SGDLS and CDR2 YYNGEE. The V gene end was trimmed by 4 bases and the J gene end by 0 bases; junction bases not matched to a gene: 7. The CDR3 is CASSLVAGGISTDTQYF. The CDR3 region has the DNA TGTGCCAGCAGCCTAGTAGCGGGAGGGATTAGCACAGATACGCAGTATTTT.

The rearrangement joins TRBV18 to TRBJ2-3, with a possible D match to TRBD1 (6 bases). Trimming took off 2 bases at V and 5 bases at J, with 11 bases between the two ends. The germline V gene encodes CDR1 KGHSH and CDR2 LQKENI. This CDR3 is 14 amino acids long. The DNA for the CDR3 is TGTGCCAGCTCACCAAACAGGGATGGAGATACGCAGTATTTT. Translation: CASSPNRDGDTQYF.

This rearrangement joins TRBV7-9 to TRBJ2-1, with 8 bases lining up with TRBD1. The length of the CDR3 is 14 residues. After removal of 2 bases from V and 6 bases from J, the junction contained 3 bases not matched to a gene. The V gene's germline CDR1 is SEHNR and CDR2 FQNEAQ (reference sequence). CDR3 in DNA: TGTGCCAGCAGCTTACAGGGGGCGAGCAATGAGCAGTTCTTC. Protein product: CASSLQGASNEQFF.

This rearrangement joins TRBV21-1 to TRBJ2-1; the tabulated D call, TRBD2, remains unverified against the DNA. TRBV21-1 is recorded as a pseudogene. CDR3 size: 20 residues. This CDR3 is CASQKTQTSGRARSYNEQFF. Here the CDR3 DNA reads TGTGCCAGCCAAAAGACCCAGACTAGCGGGAGGGCCCGCTCCTACAATGAGCAGTTCTTC.

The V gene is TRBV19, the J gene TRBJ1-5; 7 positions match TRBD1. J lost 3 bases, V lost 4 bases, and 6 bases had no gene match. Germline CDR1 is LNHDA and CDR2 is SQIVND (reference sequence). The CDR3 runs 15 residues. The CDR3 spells CASSTPGQFNQPQHF. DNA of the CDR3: TGTGCCAGTAGTACCCCGGGACAGTTCAATCAGCCCCAGCATTTT.

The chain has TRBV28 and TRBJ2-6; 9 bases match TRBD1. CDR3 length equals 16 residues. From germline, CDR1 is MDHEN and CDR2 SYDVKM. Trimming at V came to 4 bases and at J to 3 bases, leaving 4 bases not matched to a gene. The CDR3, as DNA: TGTGCCAGCAGTTCACAGGGGGCTTTTGGGGCCAACGTCCTGACTTTC. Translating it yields CASSSQGAFGANVLTF. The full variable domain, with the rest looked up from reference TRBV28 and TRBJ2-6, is DVKVTQSSRYLVKRTGEKVFLECVQDMDHENMFWYRQDPGLGLRLIYFSYDVKMKEKGDIPEGYSVSREKKERFSLILESASTNQTSMYLCASSSQGAFGANVLTFGAGSRLTVL.

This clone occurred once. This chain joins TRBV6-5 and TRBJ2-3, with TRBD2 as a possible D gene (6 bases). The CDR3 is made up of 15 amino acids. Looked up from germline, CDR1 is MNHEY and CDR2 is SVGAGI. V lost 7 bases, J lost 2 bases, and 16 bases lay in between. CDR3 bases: TGTGCCAGCACTATAAGCGGGCCTTTCACAGATACGCAGTATTTT. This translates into CASTISGPFTDTQYF.

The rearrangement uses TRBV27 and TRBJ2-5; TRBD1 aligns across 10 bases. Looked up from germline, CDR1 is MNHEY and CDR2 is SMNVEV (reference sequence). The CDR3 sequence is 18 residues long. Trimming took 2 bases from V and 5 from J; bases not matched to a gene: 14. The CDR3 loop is CASSLKERQGAVRETQYF. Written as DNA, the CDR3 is TGTGCCAGCAGTTTAAAAGAGCGACAGGGGGCTGTAAGGGAGACCCAGTACTTC.

This chain's CDR3 is CASSLAGGPRYEQYF. The CDR3 DNA is TGTGCCAGCAGCTTAGCGGGAGGGCCTCGCTACGAGCAGTACTTC. V usage is TRBV11-3 and J usage is TRBJ2-7; 8 nucleotides match TRBD2. The germline CDR1 and CDR2 sequences are SGHNT and YENEEA. V lost 1 base, J lost 3 bases, and 5 bases stayed unmatched. The CDR3 has 15 amino acids.

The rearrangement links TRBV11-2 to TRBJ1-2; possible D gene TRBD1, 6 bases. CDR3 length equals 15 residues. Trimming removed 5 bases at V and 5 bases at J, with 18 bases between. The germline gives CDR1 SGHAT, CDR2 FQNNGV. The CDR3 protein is CASSPSAGEWYGYTF. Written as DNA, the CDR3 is TGTGCCAGCAGCCCAAGTGCAGGGGAGTGGTATGGCTACACCTTC.

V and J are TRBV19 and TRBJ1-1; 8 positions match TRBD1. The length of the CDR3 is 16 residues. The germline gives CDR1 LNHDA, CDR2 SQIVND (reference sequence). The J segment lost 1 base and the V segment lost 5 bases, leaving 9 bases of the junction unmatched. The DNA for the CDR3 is TGTGCCAGTAGTTTTCAGGGGGCTTCGGGGAACACTGAAGCTTTCTTT. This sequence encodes CASSFQGASGNTEAFF.

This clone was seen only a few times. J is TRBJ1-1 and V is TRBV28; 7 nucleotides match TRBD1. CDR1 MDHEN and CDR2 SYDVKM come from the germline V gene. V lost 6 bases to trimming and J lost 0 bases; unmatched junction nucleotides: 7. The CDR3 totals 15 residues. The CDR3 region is CASSLRDRLNTEAFF. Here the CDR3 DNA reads TGTGCCAGCAGCCTCCGGGACAGACTGAACACTGAAGCTTTCTTT.

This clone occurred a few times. The CDR3: CASSEGQQETQYF. For the CDR3, the DNA is TGTGCCAGCAGTGAAGGACAGCAAGAGACCCAGTACTTC. This chain connects TRBV2 to TRBJ2-5; tentatively, D is TRBD1 (5 bases). V was clipped by 1 base and J by 2 bases, with 5 bases between them. This CDR3 has 13 amino acids. The V gene's germline CDR1 is SNHLY and CDR2 FYNNEI.

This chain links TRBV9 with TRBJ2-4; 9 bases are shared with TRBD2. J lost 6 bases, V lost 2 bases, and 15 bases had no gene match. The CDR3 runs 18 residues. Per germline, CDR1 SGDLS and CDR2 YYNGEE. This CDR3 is CASSVLAGSPRKGNIQYF. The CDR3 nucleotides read TGTGCCAGCAGCGTCCTAGCGGGATCCCCGAGGAAGGGAAACATTCAGTACTTC.

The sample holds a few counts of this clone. The CDR3 sequence: CASRKNLRLAGGNEQFF. CDR3 sequence (DNA): TGCGCCAGCAGAAAAAACCTTAGACTAGCGGGAGGGAATGAGCAGTTCTTC. The V call is TRBV5-1, the J call TRBJ2-1, with 14 bases fitting TRBD2. CDR3 length: 17 amino acids. With V trimmed by 5 bases and J by 7 bases, 11 bases remained unmatched. Germline V CDR1 and CDR2: SGHRS, YFSETQ.

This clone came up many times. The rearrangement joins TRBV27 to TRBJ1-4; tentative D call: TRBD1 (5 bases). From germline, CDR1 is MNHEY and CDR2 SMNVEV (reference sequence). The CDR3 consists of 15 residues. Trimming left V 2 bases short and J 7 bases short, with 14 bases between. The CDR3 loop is CASSLAGTQGEKLFF. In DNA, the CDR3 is TGTGCCAGCAGTTTAGCGGGAACTCAGGGTGAAAAACTGTTTTTT.

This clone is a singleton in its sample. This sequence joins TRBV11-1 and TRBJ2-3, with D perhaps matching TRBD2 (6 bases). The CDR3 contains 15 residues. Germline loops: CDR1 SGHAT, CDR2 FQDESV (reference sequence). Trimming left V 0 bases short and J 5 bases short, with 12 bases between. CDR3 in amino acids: CASSLASGKGDTQYF. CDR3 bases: TGTGCCAGCAGCTTAGCTAGCGGCAAGGGAGATACGCAGTATTTT.

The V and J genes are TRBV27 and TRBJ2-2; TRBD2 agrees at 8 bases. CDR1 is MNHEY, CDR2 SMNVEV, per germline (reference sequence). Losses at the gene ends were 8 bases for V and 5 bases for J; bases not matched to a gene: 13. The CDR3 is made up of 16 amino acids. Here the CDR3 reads CASQPTSGLGTGELFF. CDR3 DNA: TGTGCCAGCCAACCCACTAGCGGACTAGGAACCGGGGAGCTGTTTTTT.